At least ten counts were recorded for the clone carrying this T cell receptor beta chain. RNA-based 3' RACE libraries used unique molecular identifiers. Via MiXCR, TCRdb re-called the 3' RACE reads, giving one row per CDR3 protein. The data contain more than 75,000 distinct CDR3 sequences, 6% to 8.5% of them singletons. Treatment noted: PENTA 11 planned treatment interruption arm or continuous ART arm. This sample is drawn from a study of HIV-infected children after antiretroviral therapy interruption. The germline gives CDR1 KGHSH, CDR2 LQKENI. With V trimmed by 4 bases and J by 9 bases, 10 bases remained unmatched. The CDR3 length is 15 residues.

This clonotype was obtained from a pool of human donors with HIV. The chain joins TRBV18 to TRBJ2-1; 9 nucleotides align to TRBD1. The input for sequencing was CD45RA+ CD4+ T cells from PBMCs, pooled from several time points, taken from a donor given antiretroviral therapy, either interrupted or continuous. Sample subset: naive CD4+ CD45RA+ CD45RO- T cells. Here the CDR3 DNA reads TGTGCCAGCTCACGCATGGACAGGGGTGTGAGTGAGCAGTTCTTC. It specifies CASSRMDRGVSEQFF.